The clone carrying this TCR beta chain was counted once. The source of the sample is a study of blood T cell repertoires in COVID-19. About the study: COVID-19 samples, acute and convalescent, were from the United States, Italy and Spain.

Source study methods: Reference gene primer amplification yielded estimated nucleated cell counts. Only in-frame clones appear in the TCRdb table, and some are missing; sequencing was by immunoSEQ multiplex PCR. Clonal size and the V and J genes are those of that table, whereas D and trimming came from the DNA. The sample includes roughly 97,000 clones, 85% to 90% of them seen just once. The sample taken for sequencing was peripheral blood. The sequence was collected from a human donor in a cohort sampled during active COVID-19.

The CDR3 coding sequence is TGTGCCAGCAGCTTGAGAGGGTTCGTTTCTGGGGCCAACGTCCTGACTTTC. Its protein is CASSLRGFVSGANVLTF. This chain uses TRBV5-6 with TRBJ2-6; D is perhaps TRBD2 (5 bases). Trimming removed 1 base from V and 1 base from J, with 12 bases in between. The CDR3 consists of 17 residues. Germline CDR1 and CDR2: SGHDT and YYEEEE.